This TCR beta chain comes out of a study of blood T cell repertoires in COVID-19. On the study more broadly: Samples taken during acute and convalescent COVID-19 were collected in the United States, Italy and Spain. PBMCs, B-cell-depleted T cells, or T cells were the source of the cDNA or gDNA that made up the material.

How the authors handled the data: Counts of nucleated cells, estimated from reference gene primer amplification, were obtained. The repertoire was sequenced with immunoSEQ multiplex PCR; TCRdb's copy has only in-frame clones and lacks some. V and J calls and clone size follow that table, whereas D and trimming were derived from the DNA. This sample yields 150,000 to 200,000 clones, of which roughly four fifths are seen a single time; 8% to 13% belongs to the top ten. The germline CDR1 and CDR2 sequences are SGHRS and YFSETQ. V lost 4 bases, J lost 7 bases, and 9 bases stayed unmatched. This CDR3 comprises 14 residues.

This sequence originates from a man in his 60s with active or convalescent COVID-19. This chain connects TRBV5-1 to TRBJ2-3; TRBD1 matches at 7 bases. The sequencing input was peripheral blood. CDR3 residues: CASSPTGIENTQYF. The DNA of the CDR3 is TGCGCCAGCAGCCCGACAGGGATTGAAAATACGCAGTATTTT.